This T cell receptor (beta chain) was obtained from a study of blood T cell repertoires in COVID-19. The data were produced by immunoSEQ multiplex PCR, yet TCRdb's version contains in-frame clones alone and is incomplete. The sample includes about 150,000 clones, more than 75% of them seen just once. Material for sequencing was peripheral blood. The TCR was taken from a woman between 45 and 65 years old with acute or convalescent COVID-19.

Here the CDR3 DNA reads TGTGCCAGCAGCTCGGCCGGGGGGCGAGTCACAGATACGCAGTATTTT. Translated, it gives CASSSAGGRVTDTQYF. This chain uses TRBV7-2 with TRBJ2-3; D perhaps matches TRBD2 (7 bases). The germline V gene encodes CDR1 SGHTA and CDR2 FQGNSA. This CDR3 has 16 amino acids. Between the trimmed V and J ends, which lost 4 bases and 2 bases, there was a span of 16 bases.